This TCR beta chain emerged from a study of blood T cells in healthy people across ages. Primers used in a second PCR of about 6 to 11 cycles were a sample-barcoded 5' primer and a J-beta primer mix. TCRdb used MiXCR to reprocess the 5' RACE reads, holding one entry per CDR3 protein. Altogether 750,000 to 950,000 distinct CDR3 sequences are present, roughly 28% being singletons, with the ten largest covering 10% to 13%. This clonotype was picked up many times. The CDR3 covers 15 residues. Trimming pared 3 bases from V and 3 bases from J, leaving 15 bases between. Per germline, CDR1 ENHRY and CDR2 SYGVKD. These sequences were also reported in another study, on T cells of mothers and their children.

The clonotype originates from a woman aged 40 to 55 in good health. The genes are TRBV10-3 and TRBJ2-7; a weak D match, TRBD2 (5 bases). The sequenced sample was blood. The CDR3 DNA is TGTGCCATCAGTGAAATCGGGCTAGCATACTACGAGCAGTACTTC. The encoded protein is CAISEIGLAYYEQYF.